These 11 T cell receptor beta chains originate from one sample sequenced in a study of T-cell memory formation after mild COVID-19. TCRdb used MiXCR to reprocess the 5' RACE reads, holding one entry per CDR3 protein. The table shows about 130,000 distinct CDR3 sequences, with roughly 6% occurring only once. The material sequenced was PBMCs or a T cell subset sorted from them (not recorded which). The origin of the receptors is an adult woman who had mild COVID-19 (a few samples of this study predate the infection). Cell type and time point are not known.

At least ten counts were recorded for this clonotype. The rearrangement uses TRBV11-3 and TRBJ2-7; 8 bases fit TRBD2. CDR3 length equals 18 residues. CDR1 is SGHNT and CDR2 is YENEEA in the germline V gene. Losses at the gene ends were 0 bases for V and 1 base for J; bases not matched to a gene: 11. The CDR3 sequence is CASSLDRGGGSPSYEQYF. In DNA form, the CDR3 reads TGTGCCAGCAGCTTAGATCGGGGGGGTGGTAGCCCTTCCTACGAGCAGTACTTC.

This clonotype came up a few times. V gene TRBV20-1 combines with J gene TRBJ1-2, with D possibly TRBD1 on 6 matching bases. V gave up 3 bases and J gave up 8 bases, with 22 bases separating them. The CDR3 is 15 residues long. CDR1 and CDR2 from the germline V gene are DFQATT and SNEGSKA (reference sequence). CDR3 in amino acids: CSASVNGAGAEGYTF. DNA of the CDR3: TGCAGTGCTAGTGTAAACGGCGCAGGGGCGGAGGGCTACACCTTC.

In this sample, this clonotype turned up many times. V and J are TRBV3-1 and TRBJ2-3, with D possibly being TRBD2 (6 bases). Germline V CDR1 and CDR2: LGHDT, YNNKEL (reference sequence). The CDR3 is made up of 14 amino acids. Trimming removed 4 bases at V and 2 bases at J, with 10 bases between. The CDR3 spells CASSRERVTDTQYF. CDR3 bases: TGTGCCAGCAGCCGGGAGCGGGTCACAGATACGCAGTATTTT.

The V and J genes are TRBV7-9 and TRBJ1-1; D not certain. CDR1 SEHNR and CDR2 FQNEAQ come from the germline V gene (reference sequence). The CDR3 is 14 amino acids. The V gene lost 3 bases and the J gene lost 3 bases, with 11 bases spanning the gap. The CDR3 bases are TGTGCCAGCAGCTTTCTGCGTGGAGACACTGAAGCTTTCTTT. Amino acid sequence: CASSFLRGDTEAFF.

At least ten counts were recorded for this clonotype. This CDR3 is CASNGMAWDTQYF. The CDR3 DNA sequence: TGTGCCAGCAACGGGATGGCGTGGGATACGCAGTATTTT. The rearrangement joins TRBV7-9 to TRBJ2-3, with D possibly matching TRBD2 (5 bases). The CDR3 is made up of 13 amino acids. V lost 7 bases, J lost 6 bases, and 14 bases lay in between. CDR1 and CDR2 from the germline V gene are SEHNR and FQNEAQ (reference sequence). The whole variable domain, filled in from reference TRBV7-9 and TRBJ2-3, reads DTGVSQNPRHKITKRGQNVTFRCDPISEHNRLYWYRQTLGQGPEFLTYFQNEAQLEKSRLLSDRFSAERPKGSFSTLEIQRTEQGDSAMYLCASNGMAWDTQYFGPGTRLTVL.

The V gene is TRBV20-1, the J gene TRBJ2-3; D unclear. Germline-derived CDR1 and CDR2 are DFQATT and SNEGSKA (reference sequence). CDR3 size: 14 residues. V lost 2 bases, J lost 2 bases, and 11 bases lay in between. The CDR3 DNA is TGCAGTGCTAGAAAGCTTAGGACCACAGATACGCAGTATTTT. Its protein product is CSARKLRTTDTQYF.

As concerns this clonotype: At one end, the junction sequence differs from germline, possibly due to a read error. In DNA form, the CDR3 reads TGTGCCAGCGGGGGACACGTAGGGGTTTCCGTGTTC. It codes for CASGGHVGVSVF. The chain is built from TRBV2 and TRBJ1-2, with D possibly matching TRBD1 (6 bases). The CDR3 length is 12 residues. Germline CDR1 and CDR2: SNHLY and FYNNEI.

CDR3 DNA sequence: TGCAGTGCCGACGGGGTATCAGTTCAATCTCCGCAGTATTTT. Amino acids: CSADGVSVQSPQYF. This rearrangement joins TRBV20-1 to TRBJ2-3; TRBD2 might be the D (5 bases). The V end was cut by 6 bases, the J end by 10 bases, with 23 bases between. The germline gives CDR1 DFQATT, CDR2 SNEGSKA (reference sequence). This CDR3 region has 14 residues.

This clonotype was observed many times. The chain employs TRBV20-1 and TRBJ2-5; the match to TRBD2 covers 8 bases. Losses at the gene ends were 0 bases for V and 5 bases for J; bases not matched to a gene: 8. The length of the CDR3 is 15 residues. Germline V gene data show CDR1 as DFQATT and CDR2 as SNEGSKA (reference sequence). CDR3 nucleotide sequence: TGCAGTGCTAGAGACGACGGGAGGGCCGGGGAGACCCAGTACTTC. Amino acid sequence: CSARDDGRAGETQYF.

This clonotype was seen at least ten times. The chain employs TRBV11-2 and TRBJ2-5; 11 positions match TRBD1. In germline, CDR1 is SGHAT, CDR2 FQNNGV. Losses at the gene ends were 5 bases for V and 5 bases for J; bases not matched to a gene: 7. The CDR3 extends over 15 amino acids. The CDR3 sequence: CASSAAGTGGETQYF. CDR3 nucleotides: TGTGCCAGCAGCGCAGCCGGGACAGGGGGTGAGACCCAGTACTTC.

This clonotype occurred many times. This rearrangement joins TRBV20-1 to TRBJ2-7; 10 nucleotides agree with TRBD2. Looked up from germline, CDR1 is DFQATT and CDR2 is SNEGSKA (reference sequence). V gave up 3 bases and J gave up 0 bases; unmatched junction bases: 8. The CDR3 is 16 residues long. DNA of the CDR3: TGCAGTGCTAGTATTAGCGGGGGGACAAGCTCCTACGAGCAGTACTTC. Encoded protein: CSASISGGTSSYEQYF.